This T cell receptor beta chain stems from a study of blood T cell repertoires in COVID-19. The wider study: The samples span acute and convalescent COVID-19 from the United States, Italy and Spain.

Enrollment of patients from Seattle took place during active infection, with longitudinal follow-up. This table comes from immunoSEQ multiplex PCR, and its TCRdb copy is limited to in-frame clones, with some not included. This sample has about 80,000 clones, with 78% found just once. Sequencing was performed on peripheral blood. The receptor was derived from a man between 60 and 70 years old with COVID-19, enrolled during active disease.

The CDR3 DNA follows: TGTGCCAGCAGCTTAGGCGGGACAGGTAGAACTAACTATGGCTACACCTTC. It specifies CASSLGGTGRTNYGYTF. The gene calls are TRBV7-8 and TRBJ1-2; TRBD1 aligns across 8 bases. The V gene's germline CDR1 is SGHVS and CDR2 FQNEAQ. Germline trimming cut 1 base from V and 0 bases from J; bases unmatched to any gene: 7. This CDR3 is built from 17 residues.